The 30 T cell receptor beta chains presented below share a single source sample, sequenced in a study of early T cells in non-severe SARS-CoV-2 infection. TCRdb reprocessed the 5' RACE reads with MiXCR, giving one entry per CDR3 protein. The table includes fewer than 120,000 distinct CDR3 sequences, roughly an eighth detected once. Sequenced material: whole blood, taken at baseline. The receptors derive from an adult who was a healthcare worker with PCR-confirmed SARS-CoV-2 infection or an uninfected control (not recorded which).

This clonotype has a handful of counts. The chain is built from TRBV6-1 and TRBJ1-1; 8 bases fit TRBD1. CDR3 length: 15 amino acids. V trimming: 2 bases; J trimming: 4 bases; junction bases outside the gene matches: 6. CDR1 MNHNS and CDR2 SASEGT come from the germline V gene. The CDR3 spells CASSETFGQGTEAFF. DNA for the CDR3: TGTGCCAGCAGTGAAACCTTCGGACAGGGCACTGAAGCTTTCTTT.

The chain uses TRBV20-1 and TRBJ2-6; tentatively, D is TRBD2 (6 bases). Trimming took off 5 bases at V and 2 bases at J, with 7 bases between the two ends. The germline gives CDR1 DFQATT, CDR2 SNEGSKA (reference sequence). The CDR3 contains 13 residues. The chain's CDR3 is CSAWEAGANVLTF. CDR3 coding DNA: TGCAGTGCTTGGGAGGCTGGGGCCAACGTCCTGACTTTC.

This clonotype has a handful of counts. The rearrangement joins TRBV10-3 to TRBJ2-7; no clear D gene. The V gene's germline CDR1 is ENHRY and CDR2 SYGVKD. The length of the CDR3 is 11 residues. Deletions cut 2 bases from V and 4 bases from J, with 3 bases between. The CDR3 sequence: CAISETYEQYF. The DNA of the CDR3 is TGTGCCATCAGTGAGACGTACGAGCAGTACTTC.

This clonotype was seen more than once but under ten times. The genes are TRBV15 and TRBJ2-7, with 12 bases that match TRBD2. The CDR3 extends over 16 amino acids. V lost 0 bases and J lost 4; bases outside the gene matches: 4. Germline CDR1 reads LNHNV; CDR2 reads YYDKDF (reference sequence). This CDR3 reads CATSRDALAGGYEQYF. CDR3 coding DNA: TGTGCCACCAGCAGAGATGCACTAGCGGGAGGTTACGAGCAGTACTTC.

The chain uses TRBV27 and TRBJ1-2, with D perhaps matching TRBD1 (5 bases). The CDR3 length is 16 residues. Germline-derived CDR1 and CDR2 are MNHEY and SMNVEV (reference sequence). V was clipped by 3 bases and J by 0 bases, with 14 bases between them. CDR3 bases: TGTGCCAGCAGTTTCCTCCCCACAGGCGCTAACTATGGCTACACCTTC. It specifies CASSFLPTGANYGYTF.

This sequence joins TRBV29-1 and TRBJ2-2; D remains unclear. CDR1 SQVTM and CDR2 ANQGSEA come from the germline V gene. Deletions cut 5 bases from V and 5 bases from J, with 6 bases between. The CDR3 has 11 amino acids. CDR3 region: CSVSETGELFF. The CDR3, as DNA: TGCAGCGTTTCTGAGACCGGGGAGCTGTTTTTT.

This clonotype was detected ten times or more. The chain joins TRBV6-5 to TRBJ1-1; possibly TRBD1 for D (6 bases). The germline V and J ends were trimmed by 4 bases and 0 bases, with 18 bases remaining between them. The CDR3 is made up of 17 amino acids. The germline CDR1 and CDR2 sequences are MNHEY and SVGAGI. CDR3 residues: CASSFAPSTGLNTEAFF. In DNA, the CDR3 is TGTGCCAGCAGTTTCGCCCCTTCGACAGGTCTGAACACTGAAGCTTTCTTT.

There are many counts of this clonotype. The chain links TRBV15 to TRBJ2-2; D possibly corresponds to TRBD2 (6 bases). Trimming cost V 6 bases and J 1 base, with 6 bases left between them. The CDR3 has 13 amino acids. The germline V gene encodes CDR1 LNHNV and CDR2 YYDKDF (reference sequence). The CDR3 DNA is TGTGCCACCAGGGGGGGGAACACCGGGGAGCTGTTTTTT. It is translated as CATRGGNTGELFF. Variable domain in full (rest from reference TRBV15 and TRBJ2-2): DAMVIQNPRYQVTQFGKPVTLSCSQTLNHNVMYWYQQKSSQAPKLLFHYYDKDFNNEADTPDNFQSRRPNTSFCFLDIRSPGLGDTAMYLCATRGGNTGELFFGEGSRLTVL.

This clonotype was seen a handful of times. The chain carries TRBV20-1 and TRBJ2-7; 8 nucleotides match TRBD2. This CDR3 is built from 14 residues. The trim removed 3 bases at V and 5 bases at J, leaving 9 bases unmatched. Germline CDR1 and CDR2: DFQATT and SNEGSKA (reference sequence). The CDR3 loop reads CSASSGGEFNEQYF. Here the CDR3 DNA reads TGCAGTGCTAGTTCCGGGGGGGAGTTCAACGAGCAGTACTTC.

This sequence joins TRBV6-2 or TRBV6-3 and TRBJ2-3, with D maybe TRBD2 (5 bases). The germline V gene encodes CDR1 MNHEY and CDR2 SVGEGT. Trimming removed 5 bases from V and 1 base from J, with 10 bases in between. CDR3 length: 14 amino acids. CDR3 sequence (DNA): TGTGCCAGCAGTCTATGGGGAGGCACAGATACGCAGTATTTT. Protein product: CASSLWGGTDTQYF.

This clonotype was found a few times. The chain is built from TRBV5-4 and TRBJ2-5; D gene unclear. This CDR3 region has 16 residues. Per the germline V gene, CDR1 is SGHNT and CDR2 is YYREEE (reference sequence). V lost 0 bases and J lost 2, with 14 bases in between. CDR3 sequence (DNA): TGTGCCAGCAGCTTGGACGCAGGCATTCGGCAAGAGACCCAGTACTTC. This sequence encodes CASSLDAGIRQETQYF. Looking up the rest from reference TRBV5-4 and TRBJ2-5 gives the full variable domain: ETGVTQSPTHLIKTRGQQVTLRCSSQSGHNTVSWYQQALGQGPQFIFQYYREEENGRGNFPPRFSGLQFPNYSSELNVNALELDDSALYLCASSLDAGIRQETQYFGPGTRLLVL.

Only a few counts were recorded for this clonotype. The chain uses TRBV11-2 and TRBJ1-5; a weak D match, TRBD1 (6 bases). The length of the CDR3 is 15 residues. Per germline, CDR1 SGHAT and CDR2 FQNNGV. The ends were cut back, 4 bases at V and 0 bases at J, with 10 bases in the middle. In DNA form, the CDR3 reads TGTGCCAGCAGCTCGGACAGTCATAGCAATCAGCCCCAGCATTTT. This encodes CASSSDSHSNQPQHF.

The chain combines TRBV21-1 with TRBJ2-3; TRBD1 is the table's D call, not checked against the DNA. TRBV21-1 is listed as a pseudogene. CDR3 length: 11 amino acids. CDR3 amino acids: CASKTGFTQYF. The CDR3 region has the DNA TGTGCCAGCAAGACAGGGTTTACGCAGTATTTT.

In this sample, this clonotype turned up a few times. The CDR3 DNA reads as TGTGCCAGCGAACAGGGTGGCGGCTACACCTTC. Translating gives CASEQGGGYTF. The chain recombines TRBV6-1 with TRBJ1-2, with D possibly matching TRBD1 (6 bases). The CDR3 runs 11 residues. The V and J ends lost 8 bases and 8 bases respectively, with 12 bases between them. Germline V gene sequence: CDR1 MNHNS, CDR2 SASEGT.

This clonotype came up a few times. The rearrangement uses TRBV28 and TRBJ2-7; a possible D gene is TRBD2 (6 bases). The CDR3 is made up of 13 amino acids. V dropped 8 bases and J dropped 0 bases, with 11 bases sitting between them. CDR1 is MDHEN, CDR2 SYDVKM, per germline. CDR3 sequence: CASGPGSSYEQYF. The CDR3 DNA sequence: TGTGCCAGCGGCCCCGGGAGCTCCTACGAGCAGTACTTC.

This rearrangement joins TRBV5-1 to TRBJ2-2; D assignment may be TRBD1 or TRBD2 (5 bases each). The germline V gene encodes CDR1 SGHRS and CDR2 YFSETQ. V was cut by 3 bases and J by 4 bases, with 13 bases left in between. This CDR3 has 15 amino acids. For the CDR3, the DNA is TGCGCCAGCAGCTCCCCAGGGACGAGCACCGGGGAGCTGTTTTTT. Translated, it gives CASSSPGTSTGELFF. Based on the CDR3 plus reference TRBV5-1 and TRBJ2-2, the full variable domain is KAGVTQTPRYLIKTRGQQVTLSCSPISGHRSVSWYQQTPGQGLQFLFEYFSETQRNKGNFPGRFSGRQFSNSRSEMNVSTLELGDSALYLCASSSPGTSTGELFFGEGSRLTVL.

The V call is TRBV5-1, the J call TRBJ2-2; D unresolved. The CDR3 is 14 residues long. The germline V gene encodes CDR1 SGHRS and CDR2 YFSETQ. V was shortened by 1 base and J by 6 bases, with 10 bases between the two germline ends. The CDR3 sequence: CASSLSTAAGELFF. The DNA of the CDR3 is TGCGCCAGCAGCTTGAGTACGGCGGCCGGGGAGCTGTTTTTT.

The chain uses TRBV11-2 and TRBJ2-1; D is unclear. V dropped 5 bases and J dropped 2 bases, with 13 bases sitting between them. The CDR3 sequence is 15 residues long. Germline V gene lookup returns CDR1 SGHAT and CDR2 FQNNGV. CDR3 bases: TGTGCCAGCAGCGGGCGTGGACCCACCTACAATGAGCAGTTCTTC. This encodes CASSGRGPTYNEQFF.

This clonotype turned up a few times. The chain links TRBV6-6 to TRBJ2-7; D may correspond to TRBD1 or TRBD2 (5 bases each). Germline loops: CDR1 MNHNY, CDR2 SVGAGI (reference sequence). Trimming removed 0 bases from V and 3 bases from J, with 6 bases in between. This CDR3 has 13 amino acids. The DNA of the CDR3 is TGTGCCAGCAGTTACTCGGGGGTCTACGAGCAGTACTTC. Its translation is CASSYSGVYEQYF.

The table lists this clonotype with a few counts. This chain joins TRBV20-1 and TRBJ2-7; 10 bases are a match to TRBD1. The CDR3 contains 14 residues. Germline V gene sequence: CDR1 DFQATT, CDR2 SNEGSKA (reference sequence). Trimming cost V 6 bases and J 4 bases; bases outside gene matches: 9. CDR3 in amino acids: CSAQDRGLGYEQYF. The CDR3 coding sequence is TGCAGTGCCCAAGACAGGGGGCTGGGATACGAGCAGTACTTC.

The chain carries TRBV20-1 and TRBJ1-2; D uncertain. Trimming stripped 6 bases from V and 4 bases from J, with 12 bases between. The CDR3 is made up of 12 amino acids. Germline lookup yields CDR1 DFQATT and CDR2 SNEGSKA (reference sequence). CDR3 sequence reads: CSARKGFYGYTF. CDR3 in DNA: TGCAGTGCCCGGAAAGGGTTCTATGGCTACACCTTC.

There are many counts of this clonotype. The chain has TRBV12-3 or TRBV12-4 and TRBJ2-1, with D possibly being TRBD1 or TRBD2 (5 bases each). V was shortened by 3 bases and J by 8 bases, with 20 bases between the two germline ends. CDR3 length equals 16 residues. The CDR3 nucleotides read TGTGCCAGCAGTTTGAAAAGCGGCCGCCGAGGGGATGAGCAGTTCTTC. This sequence encodes CASSLKSGRRGDEQFF.

This clonotype has more than one count but fewer than ten. The chain has TRBV19 and TRBJ2-5, with 10 bases that match TRBD2. V shed 2 bases and J 1 base; nucleotides not matched to a gene: 1. Per germline, CDR1 LNHDA and CDR2 SQIVND (reference sequence). The CDR3 runs 15 residues. The CDR3 loop is CASSITSGAQETQYF. The CDR3 DNA follows: TGTGCCAGTAGTATAACTAGCGGGGCCCAAGAGACCCAGTACTTC.

This clonotype occurred many times. The gene calls are TRBV7-9 and TRBJ2-7; 9 bases are shared with TRBD1. The CDR3 is 15 amino acids. The germline CDR1 and CDR2 sequences are SEHNR and FQNEAQ (reference sequence). The ends lost 2 bases at V and 3 bases at J; junction bases unmatched: 5. This CDR3 is CASSLRGQGVYEQYF. CDR3 DNA sequence: TGTGCCAGCAGCTTACGGGGACAGGGAGTCTACGAGCAGTACTTC.

V usage is TRBV7-9 and J usage is TRBJ2-7, with 7 positions matching TRBD2. The junction had 7 bases not matched to a gene; V was cut back by 5 bases and J by 0 bases. Per germline, CDR1 SEHNR and CDR2 FQNEAQ (reference sequence). CDR3 length: 15 amino acids. As DNA, the CDR3 is TGTGCCAGCAGCCGACTGGGAGGGAGCTCCTACGAGCAGTACTTC. This translates into CASSRLGGSSYEQYF. Based on the CDR3 plus reference TRBV7-9 and TRBJ2-7, the full variable domain is DTGVSQNPRHKITKRGQNVTFRCDPISEHNRLYWYRQTLGQGPEFLTYFQNEAQLEKSRLLSDRFSAERPKGSFSTLEIQRTEQGDSAMYLCASSRLGGSSYEQYFGPGTRLTVT.

The rearrangement uses TRBV7-2 and TRBJ1-2; D call uncertain. There are 14 residues in the CDR3. V was cut by 1 base and J by 5 bases, with 11 bases left in between. Germline values: CDR1 SGHTA, CDR2 FQGNSA. In DNA, the CDR3 is TGTGCCAGCAGCTTAGAGGTCAGACCGTATGGCTACACCTTC. It yields the protein CASSLEVRPYGYTF. The complete variable domain, with remaining parts taken from reference TRBV7-2 and TRBJ1-2, reads GAGVSQSPSNKVTEKGKDVELRCDPISGHTALYWYRQSLGQGLEFLIYFQGNSAPDKSGLPSDRFSAERTGGSVSTLTIQRTQQEDSAVYLCASSLEVRPYGYTFGSGTRLTVV.

The chain recombines TRBV12-3 or TRBV12-4 with TRBJ1-2; possible D gene TRBD1, 5 bases. Trimming removed 6 bases at V and 6 bases at J, with 11 bases between. CDR3 length: 12 amino acids. CDR3 loop: CASSPGYDGYTF. CDR3 DNA: TGTGCCAGCAGCCCAGGGTATGATGGCTACACCTTC.

CDR3 loop: CASSTHRQRVNTEAFF. The CDR3 nucleotides read TGTGCCAGCAGCACGCACAGGCAACGGGTGAACACTGAAGCTTTCTTT. V gene TRBV3-1 combines with J gene TRBJ1-1; tentatively, D is TRBD1 (5 bases). Germline V gene sequence: CDR1 LGHDT, CDR2 YNNKEL (reference sequence). CDR3 size: 16 residues. Deletions cut 5 bases from V and 0 bases from J, with 16 bases between. The whole variable domain, filled in from reference TRBV3-1 and TRBJ1-1, reads DTAVSQTPKYLVTQMGNDKSIKCEQNLGHDTMYWYKQDSKKFLKIMFSYNNKELIINETVPNRFSPKSPDKAHLNLHINSLELGDSAVYFCASSTHRQRVNTEAFFGQGTRLTVV.

This clonotype was seen more than once but under ten times. The V call is TRBV29-1, the J call TRBJ1-2; TRBD1 agrees at 9 bases. The CDR3 has 14 amino acids. V was pared by 7 bases and J by 8 bases, with 14 bases of the junction left unmatched. CDR1 is SQVTM, CDR2 ANQGSEA, per germline. CDR3 in amino acids: CSADPGQGVKGYTF. DNA of the CDR3: TGCAGCGCTGACCCGGGACAGGGTGTTAAAGGCTACACCTTC.

The chain couples TRBV12-3 or TRBV12-4 to TRBJ1-1; perhaps TRBD1 as D (6 bases). Trimming removed 1 base at V and 3 bases at J, with 12 bases between. This CDR3 region has 15 residues. The CDR3 DNA reads as TGTGCCAGCAGTTTAGGGGGACAAGGGGACACTGAAGCTTTCTTT. Residues: CASSLGGQGDTEAFF.